This T cell receptor (beta chain) was sequenced for a study of T cells after yellow fever vaccination. Whole-study context: SMART-Seq v4 Ultra Low Input handled preparation of low-cell-number fractions. Broader study findings: The study found a weaker secondary response that peaked faster, day 5 versus 15. Abundant clonotypes (contaminants from the bulk population) could be present in FACS-sorted repertoires.

This clonotype has a count of ten or more. Production of TCR cDNA was by 5'RACE template switching, which also added a universal primer site and UMIs. Using its own MiXCR run on the 5' RACE reads, TCRdb lists one record per CDR3 protein. Seen here are roughly 30,000 distinct CDR3 sequences, about 10% observed once, and the top ten hold 12%. The CDR3 extends over 14 amino acids. With 3 bases removed from V and 2 bases from J, the gap between germline ends came to 10 bases. Germline loops: CDR1 SGHAT, CDR2 FQDESV (reference sequence). This sequence was found in a man younger than 35 who received the YFV17D yellow fever vaccine. Sequenced here: PBMCs, either bulk or a sorted T-cell subset (CD4+, CD8+, memory, or dextramer-sorted; not recorded which), sampled around 15 days after the first yellow fever vaccination. This sequence joins TRBV11-1 and TRBJ1-2; D unresolved. This CDR3 is CASSFGSGNYGYTF. The CDR3 DNA reads TGTGCCAGCAGCTTCGGCTCGGGCAACTATGGCTACACCTTC.